This paragraph reports one T cell receptor (beta chain). Its antigen is undetermined. A single base separates this from a much larger clone, so it may be a read error. The data belong to a study of blood T cells in healthy people across ages. Whole-study findings and limits: While age rose, TCR beta diversity per million T cells dropped in a roughly linear way. For the donors, CMV status was unknown and possibly confounded expanded clonotype changes.

The CDR3 spans 14 residues. V shed 6 bases and J shed 0 bases, with 9 bases lying between them. Germline assignment: CDR1 SGHAT and CDR2 FQNNGV. Sample-barcoded 5' priming and a J-beta primer mix drove a second PCR of 7 to 11 cycles. Researchers report that each sample yielded at least 3 million CDR3-containing paired-end reads. TCRdb independently ran MiXCR on the 5' RACE reads; one entry per CDR3 protein. The sample holds roughly 1.7 million distinct CDR3 sequences; about 31% are singletons and the top ten take approximately 10%. Source material: blood. The chain couples TRBV11-2 to TRBJ2-1; D might be TRBD2 (5 bases). This receptor was identified in a woman in her twenties or thirties in good health. DNA of the CDR3: TGTGCCAGCAGGCCCGACTACTCCTACAATGAGCAGTTCTTC. It yields the protein CASRPDYSYNEQFF. Variable domain in full (rest from reference TRBV11-2 and TRBJ2-1): EAGVAQSPRYKIIEKRQSVAFWCNPISGHATLYWYQQILGQGPKLLIQFQNNGVVDDSQLPKDRFSAERLKGVDSTLKIQPAKLEDSAVYLCASRPDYSYNEQFFGPGTRLTVL.